This entry concerns a single T cell receptor (beta chain). The record originates from a study of blood T cell repertoires in COVID-19. Study-level information: Sources were T cells, B-cell-depleted T cells, or PBMCs; the material itself was cDNA or gDNA.

The CDR3 has 15 amino acids. The germline V gene encodes CDR1 SGHVS and CDR2 FNYEAQ. V was shortened by 1 base and J by 1 base, with 10 bases between the two germline ends. Cohorts were determined from participant-reported clinical history. Exposed enrollees encountered a COVID-19 case at some point within 2 weeks before study entry. The method was immunoSEQ multiplex PCR; TCRdb's version includes in-frame clones alone and lacks a portion of them. This sample has approximately 220,000 clones, with 80% to 90% found just once. This clonotype originated in a woman aged 45-59 years who had been exposed to COVID-19. The J gene is TRBJ1-1, the V gene TRBV7-6; D is possibly TRBD1 (5 bases). Specimen: PBMCs or T cells enriched from blood (not recorded which). The CDR3 nucleotides read TGTGCCAGCAGCTTAGGCGCAGGGAAGAACACTGAAGCTTTCTTT. Protein: CASSLGAGKNTEAFF.